The 24 T cell receptor beta chains in this list originate from one sample, sequenced in a study of spatial heterogeneity in lung cancer. TCRdb itself ran the 5' RACE reads through MiXCR, one entry per CDR3 protein. The profile covers about 120,000 distinct CDR3 sequences, with approximately 12% appearing a single time and around 16% taken by the ten largest. Specified time point: blood at routine non-recurrence follow-up after resection. The input material, whole RNA from tumor, nontumor lung or frozen PBMC, was sequenced unsorted. Source: PBMCs, taken at follow-up. These receptor sequences come from a male donor with early-stage non-small cell lung cancer.

This clonotype was detected only a few times. This rearrangement joins TRBV7-2 to TRBJ1-6; D is unresolved. Per germline, CDR1 SGHTA and CDR2 FQGNSA. The CDR3 spans 18 residues. V was trimmed by 1 base and J by 0 bases, leaving 13 bases between them. The DNA of the CDR3 is TGTGCCAGCAGCTTAGATCCCCCACAGAGCTCCTATAATTCACCCCTCCACTTT. Protein sequence: CASSLDPPQSSYNSPLHF.

This clonotype was found many times. The V and J genes are TRBV9 and TRBJ2-3, with TRBD1 matching over 7 bases. The CDR3 is made up of 15 amino acids. Germline V gene lookup returns CDR1 SGDLS and CDR2 YYNGEE. Unmatched junction bases numbered 4, after V lost 3 bases and J lost 0 bases. The CDR3 DNA reads as TGTGCCAGCAGCGCAGGGACAGAAAGCACAGATACGCAGTATTTT. Its translation: CASSAGTESTDTQYF.

The chain couples TRBV29-1 to TRBJ2-7, with D possibly being TRBD1 (6 bases). There are 13 residues in the CDR3. The germline V gene encodes CDR1 SQVTM and CDR2 ANQGSEA. Trimming stripped 4 bases from V and 2 bases from J, with 12 bases between. The CDR3 loop reads CSVGLTGPYEQYF. In nucleotides, the CDR3 is TGCAGCGTTGGGTTGACAGGCCCCTACGAGCAGTACTTC.

This clonotype was picked up a small number of times. This rearrangement joins TRBV20-1 to TRBJ1-1; D is uncertain. The CDR3 sequence is 12 residues long. Germline assignment: CDR1 DFQATT and CDR2 SNEGSKA (reference sequence). With 3 bases removed from V and 6 bases from J, the gap between germline ends came to 11 bases. The CDR3 DNA is TGCAGTGCTAGGATGGGGAGAGCTGAAGCTTTCTTT. It codes for CSARMGRAEAFF.

The chain is built from TRBV28 and TRBJ2-7; TRBD2 is a possible D gene (5 bases). In germline, CDR1 is MDHEN, CDR2 SYDVKM. The CDR3 is made up of 14 amino acids. V lost 8 bases and J lost 1, with 15 bases in between. For the CDR3, the DNA is TGTGCCAGCCTGGGAGATCCGCTATCCTACGAGCAGTACTTC. Its translation is CASLGDPLSYEQYF.

In its sample, this clonotype was seen a few times. Here the CDR3 DNA reads TGTGCCACCAGTGATACAGGGGGCACCTCCTACAATGAGCAGTTCTTC. Its protein product is CATSDTGGTSYNEQFF. The chain joins TRBV24-1 to TRBJ2-1; TRBD1 matches at 9 bases. Germline values: CDR1 KGHDR, CDR2 SFDVKD. J was trimmed by 0 bases and V by 3 bases; bases with no gene match: 2. The CDR3 has 16 residues.

There are many counts of this clonotype. V and J are TRBV10-3 and TRBJ2-1, with 11 nucleotides matching TRBD1. The CDR3 contains 17 residues. V lost 6 bases and J lost 0; bases outside the gene matches: 7. CDR1 and CDR2 from the germline V gene are ENHRY and SYGVKD. CDR3 sequence reads: CAISRGTGGSSYNEQFF. The CDR3 DNA sequence: TGTGCCATCAGCCGAGGGACAGGGGGTAGCTCCTACAATGAGCAGTTCTTC.

There are a few counts of this clonotype. V is TRBV7-2 and J is TRBJ2-5, with D unresolved. The CDR3 has 14 residues. The V gene lost 5 bases and the J gene lost 4 bases, with 14 bases spanning the gap. The germline CDR1 and CDR2 sequences are SGHTA and FQGNSA. The CDR3 is CASSPPKVGETQYF. As DNA, the CDR3 is TGTGCCAGCAGCCCCCCCAAGGTGGGAGAGACCCAGTACTTC.

The chain couples TRBV28 to TRBJ2-6; 7 bases agree with TRBD1. CDR3 length equals 18 residues. Germline V gene sequence: CDR1 MDHEN, CDR2 SYDVKM. After removal of 2 bases from V and 0 bases from J, the junction contained 7 bases not matched to a gene. The CDR3 spells CASSLRQGRNSGANVLTF. The CDR3 bases are TGTGCCAGCAGTTTACGACAGGGCCGGAACTCTGGGGCCAACGTCCTGACTTTC.

The table lists this clonotype with a few counts. V usage is TRBV27 and J usage is TRBJ2-7; TRBD2 matches at 13 bases. This CDR3 has 14 residues. Germline V lookup: CDR1 MNHEY, CDR2 SMNVEV (reference sequence). The V and J ends lost 3 bases and 6 bases, in that order; junction bases with no gene match: 2. The CDR3: CASSFGTSGVEQYF. CDR3 coding DNA: TGTGCCAGCAGTTTCGGGACTAGCGGGGTCGAGCAGTACTTC.

This clonotype occurred a few times. This chain links TRBV5-6 with TRBJ1-6, with TRBD1 as a possible D gene (5 bases). The germline CDR1 and CDR2 sequences are SGHDT and YYEEEE. The CDR3 extends over 14 amino acids. V gave up 2 bases and J gave up 9 bases, with 12 bases separating them. The CDR3 DNA reads as TGTGCCAGCAGCTTTTGGCAGGGCGGTTCACCCCTCCACTTT. It translates to CASSFWQGGSPLHF.

The rearrangement joins TRBV5-1 to TRBJ1-1; possibly TRBD1 for D (5 bases). This CDR3 is built from 15 residues. V was trimmed by 0 bases and J by 5 bases, leaving 14 bases between them. Germline assignment: CDR1 SGHRS and CDR2 YFSETQ. In nucleotides, the CDR3 is TGCGCCAGCAGCTTGGCGCAAGGGGTAGTGACTGAAGCTTTCTTT. It yields the protein CASSLAQGVVTEAFF.

On this clonotype: This sequence may be a read error, since a much larger clone differs from it by one base. The CDR3 does not end in the conserved phenylalanine or tryptophan, so this is likely a read error. This sequence joins TRBV27 and TRBJ2-2, with D unresolved. CDR3 length: 17 amino acids. V lost 5 bases and J 5 bases, leaving 21 bases between the germline ends. CDR1 is MNHEY and CDR2 is SMNVEV in the germline V gene (reference sequence). The CDR3 DNA reads TGTGCCAGCAGTCCCCTCAAGGTCCAAGGTTGGACCGGGGAGCTGTTTTTA. As protein: CASSPLKVQGWTGELFL.

Ten or more counts support this clonotype. This chain joins TRBV7-2 and TRBJ2-5; the D is unclear. Germline values: CDR1 SGHTA, CDR2 FQGNSA. The CDR3 runs 14 residues. The V and J ends lost 4 bases and 4 bases respectively, with 13 bases between them. CDR3 protein: CASSSSGPRETQYF. The CDR3 nucleotides are TGTGCCAGCAGCTCCTCCGGACCGAGAGAGACCCAGTACTTC.

J is TRBJ1-1 and V is TRBV7-9; 7 bases are a match to TRBD1. The V gene's germline CDR1 is SEHNR and CDR2 FQNEAQ (reference sequence). The CDR3 extends over 13 amino acids. Trimming cost V 1 base and J 8 bases; bases outside gene matches: 4. Written as DNA, the CDR3 is TGTGCCAGCAGCTTAGACGGGACAGCCGAAGCTTTCTTT. Amino acids: CASSLDGTAEAFF.

In its sample, this clonotype was seen a few times. For the CDR3, the DNA is TGTGCCAGCAGTGTACCCGGGACGGCCCACACCGGGGAGCTGTTTTTT. This encodes CASSVPGTAHTGELFF. The rearrangement links TRBV25-1 to TRBJ2-2; either TRBD1 or TRBD2 may supply D (5 bases each). V lost 4 bases to trimming and J lost 3 bases, with 15 bases between them. Germline lookup yields CDR1 MGHDK and CDR2 SYGVNS. This CDR3 is built from 16 residues.

This clonotype was found a few times. CDR3 loop: CASSLDRAGSYEQYF. In DNA, the CDR3 is TGTGCCAGCAGCTTAGATAGGGCAGGGTCCTACGAGCAGTACTTC. J is TRBJ2-7 and V is TRBV11-2; TRBD1 might be the D (5 bases). The germline V and J ends were trimmed by 0 bases and 1 base, with 10 bases remaining between them. The CDR3 length is 15 residues. Germline values: CDR1 SGHAT, CDR2 FQNNGV.

CDR3 region: CASKTERNTEAFF. CDR3 bases: TGTGCCAGCAAAACAGAGCGGAACACTGAAGCTTTCTTT. The V and J genes are TRBV2 and TRBJ1-1; D gene uncertain. The CDR3 loop spans 13 amino acids. CDR1 is SNHLY and CDR2 is FYNNEI in the germline V gene. The ends were cut back, 7 bases at V and 1 base at J, with 10 bases in the middle.

The sample holds one count of this clonotype. The V and J genes are TRBV6-5 and TRBJ1-1, with D possibly TRBD1 on 6 matching bases. This CDR3 comprises 14 residues. Germline CDR1 and CDR2: MNHEY and SVGAGI. V was pared by 5 bases and J by 4 bases, with 14 bases between. The CDR3 DNA reads TGTGCCAGCAGTCGACCAGGGGCGTCCACTGAAGCTTTCTTT. Its protein is CASSRPGASTEAFF.

This clonotype was observed many times. The chain combines TRBV19 with TRBJ1-5, with TRBD1 identical over 7 bases. The CDR3 runs to 15 residues. Germline V gene data show CDR1 as LNHDA and CDR2 as SQIVND (reference sequence). V was pared by 5 bases and J by 7 bases, with 11 bases of the junction left unmatched. The DNA of the CDR3 is TGTGCCAGTAGTGTATGGCAGGGGGAAGGACAGCCCCAGCATTTT. Amino acids: CASSVWQGEGQPQHF.

This clonotype came up a few times. The chain is built from TRBV20-1 and TRBJ2-1; 10 bases map to TRBD2. The germline gives CDR1 DFQATT, CDR2 SNEGSKA (reference sequence). V gave up 6 bases and J gave up 6 bases; unmatched junction bases: 5. CDR3 length: 13 amino acids. This CDR3 is CSARTSGINEQFF. The CDR3 coding sequence is TGCAGTGCCCGGACTAGCGGAATCAATGAGCAGTTCTTC.

This clonotype was seen ten or more times. V is TRBV12-3 or TRBV12-4 and J is TRBJ2-1, with TRBD1 identical over 8 bases. The CDR3 extends over 14 amino acids. After removal of 0 bases from V and 9 bases from J, the junction contained 4 bases not matched to a gene. For the CDR3, the DNA is TGTGCCAGCAGTTTAGCGGCAGGGGGCGTTGAGCAGTTCTTC. Translation: CASSLAAGGVEQFF.

This clonotype appeared a few times. The chain has TRBV10-3 and TRBJ2-7, with D perhaps matching TRBD1 (5 bases). This CDR3 is 12 amino acids long. Germline V gene sequence: CDR1 ENHRY, CDR2 SYGVKD. With 2 bases removed from V and 6 bases from J, the gap between germline ends came to 8 bases. CDR3 protein: CAISELQGEQYF. CDR3 nucleotides: TGTGCCATCAGTGAGCTTCAGGGCGAGCAGTACTTC.

This clonotype was observed a handful of times. The V call is TRBV7-2, the J call TRBJ1-1; D uncertain. CDR1 is SGHTA and CDR2 is FQGNSA in the germline V gene. Trimming took 5 bases from V and 6 from J, leaving 16 bases between them. This CDR3 region has 14 residues. The CDR3 is CASSPRRSGAEAFF. For the CDR3, the DNA is TGTGCCAGCAGCCCCCGAAGGTCTGGGGCTGAAGCTTTCTTT.